A single sample is the source of the 30 T cell receptor beta chains below, sequenced in a study of shared clonotypes between healthy human individuals. CD45RO negativity and positive selection for CCR7 defined naive CD8 cells, a population that excluded terminally differentiated effector memory CD45RA+ cells. Assay used: immunoSEQ multiplex PCR; TCRdb lists only in-frame clones, some missing. The table shows hundreds of thousands of clones, with approximately 96% occurring only once. The sample comprised naive CD8+ T cells sorted from blood. Receptors originate from a woman aged 25 to 39 in good health.

This chain links TRBV5-8 with TRBJ2-7, with TRBD1 matching 7 bases. Trimming took 0 bases from V and 2 from J; bases not matched to a gene: 11. The germline V gene has CDR1 SGHTS and CDR2 YDEGEE. The CDR3 runs 17 residues. The DNA of the CDR3 is TGTGCCAGCAGCTTGGAAGTAAACAGGGGAAGACCCTACGAGCAGTACTTC. Its translation: CASSLEVNRGRPYEQYF.

The chain carries TRBV5-4 and TRBJ2-1, with TRBD1 identical over 7 bases. J was trimmed by 8 bases and V by 5 bases; bases with no gene match: 10. Germline CDR1 is SGHNT and CDR2 is YYREEE (reference sequence). CDR3 length: 14 amino acids. The CDR3 sequence is CASRRKTGLDEQFF. CDR3 bases: TGTGCCAGCAGACGGAAGACAGGGCTGGATGAGCAGTTCTTC.

The J gene is TRBJ2-7, the V gene TRBV2; possibly TRBD2 for D (6 bases). This CDR3 contains 14 residues. Trimming left V 8 bases short and J 6 bases short, with 20 bases between. Germline V gives CDR1 SNHLY, CDR2 FYNNEI. CDR3 sequence reads: CASWAGGTVGEQYF. The CDR3 DNA sequence: TGTGCCAGCTGGGCTGGGGGGACGGTGGGCGAGCAGTACTTC.

The rearrangement links TRBV5-1 to TRBJ2-3; 8 bases align to TRBD2. V gave up 0 bases and J gave up 4 bases; unmatched junction bases: 4. Germline V gene sequence: CDR1 SGHRS, CDR2 YFSETQ. The CDR3 totals 15 residues. For the CDR3, the DNA is TGCGCCAGCAGCTTGGAGGGACTAGTCGCAGATACGCAGTATTTT. Protein product: CASSLEGLVADTQYF.

Here the CDR3 reads CATTMLALTDTQYF. The CDR3 region has the DNA TGTGCCACGACGATGCTAGCCTTGACAGATACGCAGTATTTT. This sequence joins TRBV28 and TRBJ2-3, with a tentative D call TRBD2 (5 bases). The V gene's germline CDR1 is MDHEN and CDR2 SYDVKM. The CDR3 runs 14 residues. The V end was cut by 10 bases, the J end by 3 bases, with 17 bases between.

The chain is built from TRBV6-5 and TRBJ2-7; the D gene could be TRBD1 or TRBD2 (5 bases each). Trimming shortened V by 2 bases and J by 0 bases, and 8 bases separated the two germline ends. This CDR3 spans 14 amino acids. The V gene's germline CDR1 is MNHEY and CDR2 SVGAGI. This CDR3 is CASSYVGTSYEQYF. For the CDR3, the DNA is TGTGCCAGCAGTTACGTCGGGACCTCCTACGAGCAGTACTTC.

The chain uses TRBV5-1 and TRBJ2-7; D is undetermined. The V end lost 0 bases, the J end lost 7 bases, and 17 bases lay between the germline ends. The CDR3 contains 15 residues. Germline V gene data show CDR1 as SGHRS and CDR2 as YFSETQ. The CDR3 loop reads CASSLVENSAKEQYF. The CDR3 DNA reads TGCGCCAGCAGCTTGGTGGAGAATTCGGCGAAAGAGCAGTACTTC.

The chain employs TRBV25-1 and TRBJ2-7; D remains ambiguous. This CDR3 spans 11 amino acids. Germline assignment: CDR1 MGHDK and CDR2 SYGVNS. Trimming stripped 3 bases from V and 3 bases from J, with 3 bases between. The CDR3 nucleotides are TGTGCCAGCAGTGACCACTACGAGCAGTACTTC. Translated: CASSDHYEQYF.

The chain uses TRBV6-6 and TRBJ2-2; 12 bases fit TRBD2. With V trimmed by 7 bases and J by 7 bases, 10 bases remained unmatched. Germline V gives CDR1 MNHNY, CDR2 SVGAGI (reference sequence). The CDR3 is 16 residues long. The CDR3 coding sequence is TGTGCCAGCAAGGGGGCTAGCGGGAGGGTGTACGGGGAGCTGTTTTTT. Translation gives CASKGASGRVYGELFF.

This rearrangement joins TRBV28 to TRBJ1-1; unclear D gene. V was cut by 0 bases and J by 1 base, with 0 bases left in between. Germline lookup yields CDR1 MDHEN and CDR2 SYDVKM. CDR3 length: 12 amino acids. The CDR3: CASSLWNTEAFF. The DNA for the CDR3 is TGTGCCAGCAGTTTATGGAACACTGAAGCTTTCTTT.

The V gene is TRBV7-9, the J gene TRBJ2-3, with a weak D call TRBD1 (5 bases). The CDR3 loop spans 16 amino acids. Germline V gives CDR1 SEHNR, CDR2 FQNEAQ (reference sequence). V was trimmed by 0 bases and J by 1 base, leaving 11 bases between them. CDR3 region: CASSLADSPGTDTQYF. CDR3 coding DNA: TGTGCCAGCAGCTTAGCCGACAGCCCTGGCACAGATACGCAGTATTTT.

The gene calls are TRBV5-1 and TRBJ1-2, with 7 bases identical to TRBD1. This CDR3 has 16 residues. Germline V gene data show CDR1 as SGHRS and CDR2 as YFSETQ. Trimming at V came to 4 bases and at J to 0 bases, leaving 9 bases not matched to a gene. The CDR3 nucleotides are TGCGCCAGCAGCCCAACCGGGACAGCCTCTAACTATGGCTACACCTTC. Its protein is CASSPTGTASNYGYTF.

Note on this clone: Germline and junction disagree at one end, which may indicate a read error. The chain couples TRBV6-5 to TRBJ1-2; D may be TRBD1 (5 bases). The CDR3 runs to 14 residues. CDR1 and CDR2 from the germline V gene are MNHEY and SVGAGI. CDR3 amino acids: CASSYVQGNHGYTF. In DNA form, the CDR3 reads TGTGCCAGCAGTTACGTCCAGGGTAACCATGGCTACACCTTC.

The J gene is TRBJ2-1, the V gene TRBV19, with no clear D. This CDR3 region has 13 residues. Germline V gene lookup returns CDR1 LNHDA and CDR2 SQIVND (reference sequence). V lost 6 bases and J 4 bases, leaving 10 bases between the germline ends. The CDR3 loop reads CASSGFTYNEQFF. DNA for the CDR3: TGTGCCAGTAGCGGGTTCACGTACAATGAGCAGTTCTTC.

The chain recombines TRBV13 with TRBJ2-1; D uncertain. V was trimmed by 5 bases and J by 6 bases, leaving 14 bases between them. Germline V gives CDR1 PRHDT, CDR2 FYEKMQ (reference sequence). CDR3 length: 14 amino acids. CDR3 sequence reads: CASSQNTRVNEQFF. The CDR3 nucleotides are TGTGCCAGCAGCCAGAACACACGGGTCAATGAGCAGTTCTTC.

The V gene is TRBV9, the J gene TRBJ2-3; tentative D call: TRBD2 (6 bases). CDR3 length equals 15 residues. V lost 0 bases and J lost 2, with 10 bases in between. From germline, CDR1 is SGDLS and CDR2 YYNGEE. As DNA, the CDR3 is TGTGCCAGCAGCGTAGATGGGGGGTACACAGATACGCAGTATTTT. Amino acids: CASSVDGGYTDTQYF.

The chain combines TRBV28 with TRBJ1-4; D gene unclear. Deletions cut 6 bases from V and 4 bases from J, with 6 bases between. Germline V CDR1 and CDR2: MDHEN, SYDVKM. The length of the CDR3 is 12 residues. The chain's CDR3 is CASRPNNEKLFF. The DNA of the CDR3 is TGTGCCAGCAGACCTAATAATGAAAAACTGTTTTTT.

The sample holds one count of this clone. The genes are TRBV2 and TRBJ2-5; possibly TRBD1 for D (7 bases). Germline CDR1 and CDR2: SNHLY and FYNNEI. The CDR3 has 17 amino acids. The V and J ends lost 3 bases and 3 bases respectively, with 20 bases between them. CDR3 sequence: CASSEGLRQGIKETQYF. CDR3 DNA sequence: TGTGCCAGCAGTGAGGGACTCAGACAGGGTATCAAAGAGACCCAGTACTTC.

This chain connects TRBV7-7 to TRBJ2-1, with TRBD2 matching over 11 bases. V gave up 5 bases and J gave up 7 bases; unmatched junction bases: 7. This CDR3 has 15 residues. CDR1 and CDR2 (germline): SSHAT, FNYEAQ (reference sequence). The CDR3 DNA reads as TGTGCCAGCAGCAACACTAGCGGGAGAGGTAATGAGCAGTTCTTC. It yields the protein CASSNTSGRGNEQFF.

The sample holds one count of this clone. The chain links TRBV11-2 to TRBJ2-7; a possible D gene is TRBD2 (6 bases). CDR1 and CDR2 (germline): SGHAT, FQNNGV. This CDR3 has 13 amino acids. Trimming left V 1 base short and J 7 bases short, with 11 bases between. The CDR3: CASSLGGVSEQYF. DNA for the CDR3: TGTGCCAGCAGCTTAGGGGGGGTTTCGGAGCAGTACTTC.

The chain has TRBV19 and TRBJ2-7; TRBD2 is a possible D gene (6 bases). Trimming took off 1 base at V and 5 bases at J, with 9 bases between the two ends. This CDR3 is 13 amino acids long. The germline gives CDR1 LNHDA, CDR2 SQIVND (reference sequence). The CDR3 DNA sequence: TGTGCCAGTAGTATAGGCGGGGTCAACGAGCAGTACTTC. Amino acids: CASSIGGVNEQYF.

This clone appeared once. J is TRBJ2-7 and V is TRBV7-9; 7 bases fit TRBD1. There are 16 residues in the CDR3. Germline V gene lookup returns CDR1 SEHNR and CDR2 FQNEAQ (reference sequence). With 5 bases clipped from V and 4 bases from J, the junction kept 14 bases outside the gene matches. The CDR3 DNA reads as TGTGCCAGCAGCCAGGGTAAGGGACAGTCTACTTACGAGCAGTACTTC. It is translated as CASSQGKGQSTYEQYF.

V and J are TRBV29-1 and TRBJ2-3; TRBD2 is a possible D gene (5 bases). CDR1 and CDR2 (germline): SQVTM, ANQGSEA. V lost 3 bases, J lost 2 bases, and 18 bases lay in between. CDR3 length equals 16 residues. The CDR3 loop is CSVEGVRNEFTDTQYF. CDR3 sequence (DNA): TGCAGCGTTGAGGGAGTCAGGAATGAATTCACAGATACGCAGTATTTT.

The gene calls are TRBV5-6 and TRBJ2-2, with a weak D call TRBD2 (6 bases). The V end was cut by 6 bases, the J end by 2 bases, with 11 bases between. CDR1 is SGHDT, CDR2 YYEEEE, per germline. CDR3 length: 14 amino acids. The CDR3 sequence: CASTGLSNTGELFF. In DNA, the CDR3 is TGTGCCAGCACGGGACTCTCCAACACCGGGGAGCTGTTTTTT. Combining the CDR3 with reference TRBV5-6 and TRBJ2-2 gives the whole variable domain DAGVTQSPTHLIKTRGQQVTLRCSPKSGHDTVSWYQQALGQGPQFIFQYYEEEERQRGNFPDRFSGHQFPNYSSELNVNALLLGDSALYLCASTGLSNTGELFFGEGSRLTVL.

The chain uses TRBV5-4 and TRBJ2-7; D unresolved. V lost 0 bases and J 1 base, leaving 11 bases between the germline ends. Germline CDR1 and CDR2: SGHNT and YYREEE (reference sequence). The CDR3 contains 15 residues. The CDR3 is CASSLVLGKSYEQYF. The CDR3 coding sequence is TGTGCCAGCAGCTTGGTTTTGGGCAAATCCTACGAGCAGTACTTC.

The J gene is TRBJ2-1, the V gene TRBV9; 12 bases agree with TRBD2. Germline CDR1 and CDR2: SGDLS and YYNGEE. The CDR3 runs 15 residues. Germline trimming cut 2 bases from V and 9 bases from J; bases unmatched to any gene: 6. Written as DNA, the CDR3 is TGTGCCAGCAGCGTCGCCCTAGCGGGAGGGGGTGAGCAGTTCTTC. It translates to CASSVALAGGGEQFF.

The chain uses TRBV7-2 and TRBJ2-3, with a tentative D call TRBD1 (6 bases). The CDR3 is 15 residues long. V was cut by 4 bases and J by 4 bases, with 15 bases left in between. CDR1 and CDR2 (germline): SGHTA, FQGNSA. For the CDR3, the DNA is TGTGCCAGCAGCTCCGCTACAGGGAGCGCAGATACGCAGTATTTT. Amino acids: CASSSATGSADTQYF. The full variable domain, rest sourced from reference TRBV7-2 and TRBJ2-3, is GAGVSQSPSNKVTEKGKDVELRCDPISGHTALYWYRQSLGQGLEFLIYFQGNSAPDKSGLPSDRFSAERTGGSVSTLTIQRTQQEDSAVYLCASSSATGSADTQYFGPGTRLTVL.

This sequence joins TRBV4-1 and TRBJ2-7; 8 nucleotides match TRBD2. This CDR3 has 15 residues. CDR1 and CDR2 from the germline V gene are MGHRA and YSYEKL. V was pared by 6 bases and J by 2 bases, with 9 bases of the junction left unmatched. The CDR3 loop is CASRRLAIDTYEQYF. The CDR3 bases are TGCGCCAGCAGACGACTAGCGATAGATACCTACGAGCAGTACTTC.

The chain links TRBV7-6 to TRBJ2-5; D uncertain. V was cut by 5 bases and J by 9 bases, with 19 bases left in between. Germline V gene data show CDR1 as SGHVS and CDR2 as FNYEAQ. CDR3 size: 14 residues. The CDR3 DNA follows: TGTGCCAGCAGCAACCACCGGGCCCTTTCGGCCCAGTACTTC. Its protein product is CASSNHRALSAQYF.

This chain connects TRBV5-1 to TRBJ2-5, with 8 bases that match TRBD1. The germline gives CDR1 SGHRS, CDR2 YFSETQ. Germline trimming cut 4 bases from V and 5 bases from J; bases unmatched to any gene: 7. The length of the CDR3 is 14 residues. The CDR3 DNA is TGCGCCAGCAGCACAGGACAGGGCCGGGAGACCCAGTACTTC. Its protein product is CASSTGQGRETQYF.